This T cell receptor (beta chain) derives from a study of shared clonotypes between healthy human individuals. The CDR3 runs 13 residues. Trimming removed 4 bases from V and 6 bases from J, with 10 bases in between. In germline, CDR1 is MDHEN, CDR2 SYDVKM. The method was immunoSEQ multiplex PCR; TCRdb's version includes in-frame clones alone and lacks a portion of them. The sample lists approximately 2.4 million clones, about 94% occurring once. The gene calls are TRBV28 and TRBJ1-5; the D is unclear. Sequences were obtained from naive CD4+ T cells sorted from blood. Stated subset: CD45RA+ positively selected. This sequence was found in a man between 18 and 35 years old in good health. CDR3 sequence reads: CASSSHMSQPQHF. The DNA for the CDR3 is TGTGCCAGCAGTTCCCATATGAGTCAGCCCCAGCATTTT.